This T cell receptor (beta chain) was observed in a study of PD-1 blockade in classical Hodgkin lymphoma. Sequencing used immunoSEQ multiplex PCR; TCRdb keeps in-frame clones, though not all of them. The sample lists over 85,000 clones; roughly 91% were seen once. Germline V gene lookup returns CDR1 MDHEN and CDR2 SYDVKM. This CDR3 is built from 15 residues. V shed 1 base and J shed 6 bases, with 12 bases lying between them. The time point was: cycle 4 day 1 (C4D1), after five to seven weeks of nivolumab. All the patients suffered relapse after autologous stem cell transplantation, and brentuximab vedotin exposure differed.

The J gene is TRBJ2-2, the V gene TRBV28, with D possibly matching TRBD1 (5 bases). The input for sequencing was peripheral blood mononuclear cells (PBMCs), taken before the fourth cycle of nivolumab. The TCR sequence derives from a human donor with classical Hodgkin lymphoma. CDR3 amino acids: CASSLSQGRAGELFF. CDR3 bases: TGTGCCAGCAGTTTATCTCAGGGTAGGGCCGGGGAGCTGTTTTTT.